This TCR beta chain was profiled in a study of cytomegalovirus exposure and HLA in healthy donors. In regard to this clone: Its antigen is not known.

Whole-study findings and limits: It has been reported that TCR beta sequences accurately predicted the HLA-A and HLA-B alleles of most subjects. In a later analysis, most CMV-associated TCR beta chains appeared HLA-restricted.

PCR involved 60 Vbeta and 13 Jbeta primers. Assay used: immunoSEQ multiplex PCR; TCRdb lists only in-frame clones, some missing. The table lists fewer than 250,000 clones, approximately 80% of them singletons. In germline, CDR1 is SGDLS, CDR2 YYNGEE. V lost 1 base and J lost 6, with 10 bases in between. This CDR3 is built from 13 residues. The gene calls are TRBV9 and TRBJ1-2; weak D call: TRBD1 (5 bases). The sequence came from a man between 25 and 39 years old in good health and CMV-seronegative. Sequenced: PBMCs. The CDR3 DNA is TGTGCCAGCAGCGTAACAGGAATAGATGGCTACACCTTC. It codes for CASSVTGIDGYTF.